The rows below give T cell receptor beta chains drawn from one sample of a study of OX40 agonist ivuxolimab in advanced cancers. The repertoire was sequenced with immunoSEQ multiplex PCR; TCRdb's copy has only in-frame clones and lacks some. The sample lists tens of thousands of clones; about 93% were seen once. Sequences were derived from CD4+ or CD8+ T cells sorted from blood, sampled in a trial of the OX40 agonist ivuxolimab. The receptors derive from an adult with an advanced solid tumor such as melanoma, head and neck, liver or kidney cancer. Each CDR3 is given with its conserved first and last residue. The D gene is left open where the match is weak. Expanded clones are given a class, and other clones once, few, many or no size at all.

V gene	clone size	J gene	D gene	CDR3 DNA	CDR3 protein
TRBV5-5	NA	TRBJ2-5	NA	TGTGCCAGCTTCGGACGACTACGTGACCAGTACTTC	CASFGRLRDQYF
TRBV2	NA	TRBJ1-5	NA	TGTGCCAGCATGGGGGCGGGGGCCAATCAGCCTCAGCATTTT	CASMGAGANQPQHF
TRBV4-1	NA	TRBJ1-6	NA	TGCGCCAGCAGCCAAGAGTCATCCTATAATTCACCCCTCCACTTT	CASSQESSYNSPLHF
TRBV6-5	once	TRBJ2-3	TRBD2	TGTGCCAGCAGTTACTCTGGGACTAGCCCAGATACGCAGTATTTT	CASSYSGTSPDTQYF
TRBV2	NA	TRBJ2-2	NA	TGTGCCAGAAAAGGCCGGCAGGGGAACGCGCCGAACACCGGGGAGCTGTTTTTT	CARKGRQGNAPNTGELFF
TRBV2	NA	TRBJ2-1	NA	TGTGCCAGCGGGACAAAGACGTTCAATGAGCAGTTCTTC	CASGTKTFNEQFF
TRBV7-9	NA	TRBJ2-5	NA	TGTGCCAGCAGCTTAAATTCAGGGTGGGAGACCCAGTACTTC	CASSLNSGWETQYF
TRBV27	NA	TRBJ1-1	NA	TGTGCCAGCAGTGAGCTGGGCTCCGCTGAAGCTTTCTTT	CASSELGSAEAFF
TRBV19	NA	TRBJ2-1	TRBD2	TGTGCCAGTAGTATAGCCCCCTTAACTAGCGGGGGGGCCAATGAGCAGTTCTTC	CASSIAPLTSGGANEQFF
TRBV14	NA	TRBJ2-6	NA	TGTGCCAGCAGCCAATTAGGTTCAGGGGATAAGTCTGGGGCCAACGTCCTGACTTTC	CASSQLGSGDKSGANVLTF
TRBV7-8	NA	TRBJ2-3	NA	TGTGCCAGGAGCTTAGTCAGGGTCTGGAGCACAGATACGCAGTATTTT	CARSLVRVWSTDTQYF
TRBV27	NA	TRBJ1-5	NA	TGTGCCAGCAGTTGGAAGGCTCTTAGCAATCAGCCCCAGCATTTT	CASSWKALSNQPQHF
TRBV6-4	large	TRBJ2-1	NA	TGTGCCAGCAGTGACTCGGACAACAATGAGCAGTTCTTC	CASSDSDNNEQFF
TRBV15	NA	TRBJ2-7	TRBD1	TGTGCCACCAGCAGAGATTCAGGGGGCTACTACGAGCAGTACTTC	CATSRDSGGYYEQYF
TRBV9	NA	TRBJ2-3	NA	TGTGCCAGCAGCGTAGAGGCTAGGAGCACAGATACGCAGTATTTT	CASSVEARSTDTQYF
TRBV10-3	NA	TRBJ2-3	TRBD2	TGTGCCATCAGTGAGCGGGGGGGAGGCACAGATACGCAGTATTTT	CAISERGGGTDTQYF
TRBV11-2	NA	TRBJ1-4	NA	TGTGCCAGCAGCTCACTGGACGAAAAACTGTTTTTT	CASSSLDEKLFF
TRBV5-6	once	TRBJ1-1	TRBD1	TGTGCCAGCAGCCCAGGGGGCACTGAAGCTTTCTTT	CASSPGGTEAFF
TRBV6-5	few	TRBJ1-5	NA	TGTGCCAGCGGCCAGCCCCAGCATTTT	CASGQPQHF
TRBV7-9	NA	TRBJ1-2	NA	TGTGCCAGCAGCCCTACCGGGACACCTCGCGTTGGCTACACCTTC	CASSPTGTPRVGYTF
TRBV15	NA	TRBJ1-2	TRBD1	TGTGCCACCAGCAGTTCGACAGGGGTGCCTGGCTACACCTTC	CATSSSTGVPGYTF
TRBV19	NA	TRBJ2-1	TRBD2	TGTGCCAGTAGCCCGGGACTAGCGGGGGTGTACTCCTACAATGAGCAGTTCTTC	CASSPGLAGVYSYNEQFF
TRBV7-9	NA	TRBJ2-1	NA	TGTGCCAGCAGCTTAAATACAGAGATCTCCTACAATGAGCAGTTCTTC	CASSLNTEISYNEQFF
TRBV7-6	NA	TRBJ2-7	NA	TGTGCCAGCAGCTCCGCCAGGCAGAGAGAAAACTACGAGCAGTACTTC	CASSSARQRENYEQYF
TRBV9	NA	TRBJ1-5	NA	TGTGCCAGCAGCGTAGGGGAGGGGGGTGGTCAGCCCCAGCATTTT	CASSVGEGGGQPQHF
TRBV28	NA	TRBJ1-1	NA	TGTGCCAGCATCCTAGGGAACACTGAAGCTTTCTTT	CASILGNTEAFF
TRBV7-6	NA	TRBJ2-5	TRBD1	TGTGCCAGCAGCTTGACAGGGGGCTACGAGACCCAGTACTTC	CASSLTGGYETQYF
TRBV5-6	NA	TRBJ1-2	TRBD1	TGTGCCAGCAGCTTACGACAGGGCAACTATGGCTACACCTTC	CASSLRQGNYGYTF
TRBV19	NA	TRBJ2-3	NA	TGTGCCAGTAGTCCAAAGGGTGGTGGAGATACGCAGTATTTT	CASSPKGGGDTQYF
TRBV7-8	NA	TRBJ2-3	NA	TGTGCCAGCAGCAACAGGGATGGAGCGGGGTCCACAGATACGCAGTATTTT	CASSNRDGAGSTDTQYF
TRBV19	NA	TRBJ1-5	TRBD1	TGTGCCAGTAGTACCCTTTTGACAGGGGTAGGTTATAGCAATCAGCCCCAGCATTTT	CASSTLLTGVGYSNQPQHF
TRBV19	NA	TRBJ1-2	NA	TGTGCCAGTAGTATAGATGCCGACAGACTCAATGGCTACACCTTC	CASSIDADRLNGYTF
TRBV25-1	NA	TRBJ2-1	TRBD2	TGTGCCAGCACTCTAGCGGGGGGGTTCAATGAGCAGTTCTTC	CASTLAGGFNEQFF
TRBV7-9	NA	TRBJ2-2	NA	TGTGCCAGCAGCGAGATGGGGGGACATAACACCGGGGAGCTGTTTTTT	CASSEMGGHNTGELFF
TRBV2	NA	TRBJ1-2	NA	TGTGCCAGCAGTGGACGGCTGATTAACTATGGCTACACCTTC	CASSGRLINYGYTF
TRBV2	NA	TRBJ1-1	NA	TGTGCCAGCAGTTTTTACGATTCAACGGGGAACACTGAAGCTTTCTTT	CASSFYDSTGNTEAFF
TRBV10-3	NA	TRBJ2-7	NA	TGTGCCATCGGAGACAGCTCCTCCTACGAGCAGTACTTC	CAIGDSSSYEQYF
TRBV7-7	NA	TRBJ2-5	TRBD2	TGTGCTAGCAGCTTAAGTGCGGGGGGGCAAGAGACCCAGTACTTC	CASSLSAGGQETQYF
TRBV19	once	TRBJ1-5	TRBD1	TGTGCCAGTAGTGCCCGACAGGGGAGGAGCAATCAGCCCCAGCATTTT	CASSARQGRSNQPQHF
TRBV2	NA	TRBJ1-2	NA	TGTGCCAGCAGTGGGGAAACCAATGGCTACACCTTC	CASSGETNGYTF